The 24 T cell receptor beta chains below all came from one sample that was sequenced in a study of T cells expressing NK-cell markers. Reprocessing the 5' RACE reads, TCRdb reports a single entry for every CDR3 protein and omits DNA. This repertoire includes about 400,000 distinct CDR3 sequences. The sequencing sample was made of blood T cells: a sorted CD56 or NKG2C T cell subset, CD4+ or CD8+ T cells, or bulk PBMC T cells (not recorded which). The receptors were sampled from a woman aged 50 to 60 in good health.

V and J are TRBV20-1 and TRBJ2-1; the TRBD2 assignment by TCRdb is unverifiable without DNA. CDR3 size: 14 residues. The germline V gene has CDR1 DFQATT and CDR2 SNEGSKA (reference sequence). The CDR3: CSATSGTSFDEQFF.

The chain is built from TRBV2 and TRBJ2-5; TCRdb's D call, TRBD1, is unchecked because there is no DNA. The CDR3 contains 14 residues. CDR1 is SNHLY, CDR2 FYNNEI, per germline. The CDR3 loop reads CASSGAGRQETQYF.

CDR3: CSAFLVGTSGKSSYNEQFF. V and J are TRBV20-1 and TRBJ2-1; without DNA, the TCRdb call of TRBD2 cannot be checked. Germline-derived CDR1 and CDR2 are DFQATT and SNEGSKA (reference sequence). CDR3 length equals 19 residues.

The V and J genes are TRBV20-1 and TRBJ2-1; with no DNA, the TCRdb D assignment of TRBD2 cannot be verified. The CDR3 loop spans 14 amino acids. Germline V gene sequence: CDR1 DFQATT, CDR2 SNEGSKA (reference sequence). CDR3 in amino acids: CSAEGTSGIVEQFF.

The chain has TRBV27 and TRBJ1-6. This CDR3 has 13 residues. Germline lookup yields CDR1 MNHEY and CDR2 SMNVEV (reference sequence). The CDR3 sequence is CASRRSYNSPLHF.

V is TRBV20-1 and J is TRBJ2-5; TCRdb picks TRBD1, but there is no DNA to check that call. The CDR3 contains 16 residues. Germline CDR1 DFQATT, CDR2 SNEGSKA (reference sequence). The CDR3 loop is CSARDFRQGMQETQYF.

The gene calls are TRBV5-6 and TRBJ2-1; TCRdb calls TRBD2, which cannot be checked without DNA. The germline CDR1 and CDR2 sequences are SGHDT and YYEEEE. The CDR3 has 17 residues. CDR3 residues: CASSIAGTSGYYNEQFF.

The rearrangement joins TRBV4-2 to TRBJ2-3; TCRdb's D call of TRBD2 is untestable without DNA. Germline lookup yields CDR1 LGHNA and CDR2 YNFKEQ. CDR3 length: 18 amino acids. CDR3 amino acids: CASSQDPIAGGVTDTQYF.

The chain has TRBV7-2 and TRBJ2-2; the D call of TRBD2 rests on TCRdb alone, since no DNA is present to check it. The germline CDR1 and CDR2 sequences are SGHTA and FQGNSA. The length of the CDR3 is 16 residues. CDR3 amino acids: CASSLEASVNTGELFF.

The CDR3 protein is CASSFGGFGYEQYF. The chain is built from TRBV27 and TRBJ2-7; the D call of TRBD2 rests on TCRdb alone, since no DNA is present to check it. This CDR3 has 14 amino acids. Germline V gene data show CDR1 as MNHEY and CDR2 as SMNVEV (reference sequence).

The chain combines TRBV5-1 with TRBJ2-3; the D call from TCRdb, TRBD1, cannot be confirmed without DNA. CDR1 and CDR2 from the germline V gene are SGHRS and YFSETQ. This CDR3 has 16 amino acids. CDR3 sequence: CASSAVDRTSTDTQYF.

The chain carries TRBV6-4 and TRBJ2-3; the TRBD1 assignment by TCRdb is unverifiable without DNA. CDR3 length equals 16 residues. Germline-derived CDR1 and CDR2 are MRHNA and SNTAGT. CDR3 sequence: CASSDSRAFSTDTQYF.

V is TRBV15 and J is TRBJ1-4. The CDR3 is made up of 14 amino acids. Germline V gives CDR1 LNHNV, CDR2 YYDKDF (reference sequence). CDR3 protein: CATSREGFGEKLFF. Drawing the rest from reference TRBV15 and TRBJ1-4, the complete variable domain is DAMVIQNPRYQVTQFGKPVTLSCSQTLNHNVMYWYQQKSSQAPKLLFHYYDKDFNNEADTPDNFQSRRPNTSFCFLDIRSPGLGDTAMYLCATSREGFGEKLFFGSGTQLSVL.

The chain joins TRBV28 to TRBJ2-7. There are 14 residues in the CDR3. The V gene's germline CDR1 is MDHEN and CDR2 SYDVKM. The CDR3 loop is CASTETGDRYEQYF.

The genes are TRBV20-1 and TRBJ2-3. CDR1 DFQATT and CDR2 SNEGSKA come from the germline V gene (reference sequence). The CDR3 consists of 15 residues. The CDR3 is CSASALTARVDTQYF.

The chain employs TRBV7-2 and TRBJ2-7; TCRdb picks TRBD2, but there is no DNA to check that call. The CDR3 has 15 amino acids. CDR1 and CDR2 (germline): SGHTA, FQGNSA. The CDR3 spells CASSFTAGVGYEQYF.

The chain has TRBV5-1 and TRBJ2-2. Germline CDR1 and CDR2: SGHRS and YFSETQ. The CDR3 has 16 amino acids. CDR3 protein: CASSLDGPRLTGELFF. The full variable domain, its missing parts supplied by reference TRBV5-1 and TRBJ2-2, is KAGVTQTPRYLIKTRGQQVTLSCSPISGHRSVSWYQQTPGQGLQFLFEYFSETQRNKGNFPGRFSGRQFSNSRSEMNVSTLELGDSALYLCASSLDGPRLTGELFFGEGSRLTVL.

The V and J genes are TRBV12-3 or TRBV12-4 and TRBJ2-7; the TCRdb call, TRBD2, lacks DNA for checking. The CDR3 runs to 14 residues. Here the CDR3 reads CASGVTSGRDEQYF.

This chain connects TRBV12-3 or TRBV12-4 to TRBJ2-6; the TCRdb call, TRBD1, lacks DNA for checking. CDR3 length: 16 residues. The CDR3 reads CASSLTGISGANVLTF.

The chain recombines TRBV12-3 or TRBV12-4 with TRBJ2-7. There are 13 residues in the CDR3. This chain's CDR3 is CASSLVPNYEQYF.

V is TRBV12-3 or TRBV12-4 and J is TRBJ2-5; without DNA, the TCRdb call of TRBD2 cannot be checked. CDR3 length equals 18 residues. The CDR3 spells CASSPPSEGGSSRETQYF.

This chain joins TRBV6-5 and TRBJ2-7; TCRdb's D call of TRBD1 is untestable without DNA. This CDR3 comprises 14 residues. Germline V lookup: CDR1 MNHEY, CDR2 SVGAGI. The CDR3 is CASSYKWQGTEQYF.

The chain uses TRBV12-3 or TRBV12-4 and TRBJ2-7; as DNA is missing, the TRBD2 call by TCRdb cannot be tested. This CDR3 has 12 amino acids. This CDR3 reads CASRPSGYEQYF.

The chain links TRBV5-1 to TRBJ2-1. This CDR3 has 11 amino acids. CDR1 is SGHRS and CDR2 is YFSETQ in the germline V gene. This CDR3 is CASSGSIRQFF.